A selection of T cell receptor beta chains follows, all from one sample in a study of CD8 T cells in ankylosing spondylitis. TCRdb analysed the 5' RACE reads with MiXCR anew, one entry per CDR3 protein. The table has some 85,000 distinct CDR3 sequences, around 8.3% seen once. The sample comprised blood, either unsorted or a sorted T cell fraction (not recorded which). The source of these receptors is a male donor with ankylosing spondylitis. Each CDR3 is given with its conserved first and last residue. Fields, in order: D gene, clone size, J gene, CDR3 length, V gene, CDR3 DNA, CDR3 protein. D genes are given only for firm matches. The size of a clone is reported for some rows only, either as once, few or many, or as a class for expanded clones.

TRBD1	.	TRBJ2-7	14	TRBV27	TGTGCCAGCAGTCAGGACAGGGGCCCGTACGAGCAGTACTTC	CASSQDRGPYEQYF
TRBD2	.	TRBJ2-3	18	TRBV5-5	TGTGCCAGCAGCTTCGGACTAGCGGGGAACCCTAGCACAGATACGCAGTATTTT	CASSFGLAGNPSTDTQYF
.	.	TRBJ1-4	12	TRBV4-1	TGCGCCAGCAGCCAAGGGGGTGAAAAACTGTTTTTT	CASSQGGEKLFF
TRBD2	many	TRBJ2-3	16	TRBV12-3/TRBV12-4	TGTGCCAGCAGTCCCGGGACTAGCGGGTTCACAGATACGCAGTATTTT	CASSPGTSGFTDTQYF
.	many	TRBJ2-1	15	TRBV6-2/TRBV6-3	TGTGCCAGCAGTTACGAGATAAGCTCCTACAATGAGCAGTTCTTC	CASSYEISSYNEQFF
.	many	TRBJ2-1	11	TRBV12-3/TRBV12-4	TGTGCCAGCAGTTTTGGCAATGAGCAGTTCTTC	CASSFGNEQFF
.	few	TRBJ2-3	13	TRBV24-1	TGTGCCACCAGCCTCGTAGCGGCCGATACGCAGTATTTT	CATSLVAADTQYF
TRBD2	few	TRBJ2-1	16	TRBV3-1	TGTGCCAGCAGCCAGGTACTAGCGGGAGAATACAATGAGCAGTTCTTC	CASSQVLAGEYNEQFF
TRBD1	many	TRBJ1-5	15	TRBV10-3	TGTGCCATCGCCCCGACAGGGGGCCTCAATCAGCCCCAGCATTTT	CAIAPTGGLNQPQHF
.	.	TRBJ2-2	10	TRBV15	TGTGCCACCTCCCCCGGGGAGCTGTTTTTT	CATSPGELFF
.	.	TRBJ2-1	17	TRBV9	TGTGCCAGCAGCGCGAGAGAAGGCAGGATCAATTCATATGAGCAGTTCTTC	CASSAREGRINSYEQFF
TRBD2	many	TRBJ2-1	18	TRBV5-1	TGCGCCAGCAGCCCCGGACTAGCGGGGTTCCCGGTTTACAATGAGCAGTTCTTC	CASSPGLAGFPVYNEQFF
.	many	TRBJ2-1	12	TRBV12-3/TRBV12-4	TGTGCCAGCAGTTTCGGAAGGAATGAGCAGTTCTTC	CASSFGRNEQFF
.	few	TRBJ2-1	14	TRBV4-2	TGTGCCAGCAGCCCCCCGGGGCACTACAATGAGCAGTTCTTC	CASSPPGHYNEQFF
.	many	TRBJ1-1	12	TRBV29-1	TGCAGCGTTGTAACTGGGGGCACTGAAGCTTTCTTT	CSVVTGGTEAFF
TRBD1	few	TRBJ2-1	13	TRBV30	TGTGCCTGGAACACCGGGACAGCCTATGAGCAGTTCTTC	CAWNTGTAYEQFF
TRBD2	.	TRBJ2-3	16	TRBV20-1	TGCAGTGCTAGAGATCAGGAGCGGGAGAGTACAGATACGCAGTATTTT	CSARDQERESTDTQYF
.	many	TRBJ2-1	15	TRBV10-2	TGCGCCAGCTGTAGCGGTCAGAGCTCCTACAATGAGCAGTTCTTC	CASCSGQSSYNEQFF
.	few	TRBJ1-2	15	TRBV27	TGTGCCAGCAGTTCGAGAAAATCGGGGGCAGGTGGCTACACCTTC	CASSSRKSGAGGYTF
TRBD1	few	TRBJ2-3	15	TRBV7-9	TGTGCCAGCAGCCCAAGGGACAGGGAAATAGATACGCAGTATTTT	CASSPRDREIDTQYF
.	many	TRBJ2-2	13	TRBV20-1	TGCAGTGCTAGGGCCCTTCTAACGGGGGAGCTGTTTTTT	CSARALLTGELFF
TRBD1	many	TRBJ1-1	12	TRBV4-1	TGCGCCAGCAGCCCAGGGGGCACTGAAGCTTTCTTT	CASSPGGTEAFF
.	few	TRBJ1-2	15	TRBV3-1	TGTGCCAGCAGCCAAGAGGCCCAGAGCCCACTTGGCTACACCTTC	CASSQEAQSPLGYTF
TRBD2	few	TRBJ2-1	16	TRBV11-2	TGTGCCAGCAGCCTTCCCGGCGGGAGGGATTTGGGTGAGCAGTTCTTC	CASSLPGGRDLGEQFF
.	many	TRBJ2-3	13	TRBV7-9	TGTGCCAGCAGACTGCAGGGAGGAGATACGCAGTATTTT	CASRLQGGDTQYF
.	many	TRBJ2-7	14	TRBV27	TGTGCCAGCAGTTTATTCCTCGGCTCCTACGAGCAGTACTTC	CASSLFLGSYEQYF
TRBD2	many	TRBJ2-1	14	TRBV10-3	TGTGCCACCTTCTCAGCGGGAGGCCACAATGAGCAGTTCTTC	CATFSAGGHNEQFF
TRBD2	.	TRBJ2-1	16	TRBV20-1	TGCAGTGCTAGCCACTTAGCGGGAGGGCCACGCAATGAGCAGTTCTTC	CSASHLAGGPRNEQFF
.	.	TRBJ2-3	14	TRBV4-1	TGCGCCAGCAGCCAAGTAGCAGTCACAGATACGCAGTATTTT	CASSQVAVTDTQYF
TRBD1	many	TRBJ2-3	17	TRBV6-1	TGTGCCAGCAGTGAACGACCGGGACAGGGGGCAATAGATACGCAGTATTTT	CASSERPGQGAIDTQYF
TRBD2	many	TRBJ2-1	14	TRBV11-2	TGTGCCAGCAGCTTTTTAGCGGGAGGCGATGAGCAGTTCTTC	CASSFLAGGDEQFF
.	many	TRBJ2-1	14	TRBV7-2	TGTGCCAGCAGCTGGCCGGGGGCGGGGGATGAGCAGTTCTTC	CASSWPGAGDEQFF
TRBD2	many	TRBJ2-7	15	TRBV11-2	TGTGCCAGCAGCTTAGGCCGGGGACTAGCCTACGAGCAGTACTTC	CASSLGRGLAYEQYF
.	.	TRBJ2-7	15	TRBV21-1	TGTGCCAGCAGCAGGGAGTCGCGGGAGGGCCGCGAGCAGTACTTC	CASSRESREGREQYF
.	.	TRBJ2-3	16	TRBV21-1	TGTGCCAGCAGCCAAAGGGTGGGCGCTAGCACAGATACGCAGTATTTT	CASSQRVGASTDTQYF
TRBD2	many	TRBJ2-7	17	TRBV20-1	TGCAGTGCTAGACTCGCGACTAGCGGGAGGGCCTATTACGAGCAGTACTTC	CSARLATSGRAYYEQYF
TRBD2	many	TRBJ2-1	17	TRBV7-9	TGTGCCAGCAGCTTAGCGCTGGGGGGACTAGCTGACGATGAGCAGTTCTTC	CASSLALGGLADDEQFF
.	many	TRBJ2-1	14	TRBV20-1	TGCAGTGCTTCTTGGGAGAGCTCCTACAATGAGCAGTTCTTC	CSASWESSYNEQFF
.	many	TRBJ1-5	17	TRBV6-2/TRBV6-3	TGTGCCAGCATAGCCTCGGGACCCCCCTATCGCAATCAGCCCCAGCATTTT	CASIASGPPYRNQPQHF
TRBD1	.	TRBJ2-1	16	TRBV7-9	TGTGCCAGCAGCCTGGGACAGGCGAGAAGGGGCCATGAGCAGTTCTTC	CASSLGQARRGHEQFF
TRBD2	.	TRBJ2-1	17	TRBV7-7	TGTGCCAGCAGCCCGGAACCAAGCGGGAGCTCCTACAATGAGCAGTTCTTC	CASSPEPSGSSYNEQFF
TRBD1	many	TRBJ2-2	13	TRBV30	TGTGCCTGGAGCGAGACAGGGGCCGGGGAGCTGTTTTTT	CAWSETGAGELFF
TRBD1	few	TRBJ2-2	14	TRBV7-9	TGTGCCAGCAGCTTAACAGGGGGCGTCGGGGAGCTGTTTTTT	CASSLTGGVGELFF
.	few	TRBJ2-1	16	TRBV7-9	TGTGCCAGCAGTAAAGGACCCTCTCTTTCGGGGAATGAGCAGTTCTTC	CASSKGPSLSGNEQFF
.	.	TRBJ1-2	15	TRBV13	TGTGCCAGCAGCTTAAGAGTCAGGGCTAACTATGGCTACACCTTC	CASSLRVRANYGYTF
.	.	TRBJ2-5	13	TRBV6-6	TGTGCCAGCAGAGGGACACCACAAGAGACCCAGTACTTC	CASRGTPQETQYF
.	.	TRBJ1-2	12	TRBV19	TGTGCCAGTAGTATCTACCTTGCCAGCTACACCTTC	CASSIYLASYTF
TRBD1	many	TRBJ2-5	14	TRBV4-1	TGCGCCAGCAGCCAAGAGACAGGGCGGGAGACCCAGTACTTC	CASSQETGRETQYF
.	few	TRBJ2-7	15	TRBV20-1	TGCAGTGCTGGAATTCCCACTAGTAAATTCTCCGAGCAGTACTTC	CSAGIPTSKFSEQYF
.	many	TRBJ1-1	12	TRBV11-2	TGTGCCAGCAGCTTGGAATGGACTGAAGCTTTCTTT	CASSLEWTEAFF
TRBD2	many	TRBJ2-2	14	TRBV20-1	TGCAGTGCTAGAGATCTAGCGGACACCGGGGAGCTGTTTTTT	CSARDLADTGELFF
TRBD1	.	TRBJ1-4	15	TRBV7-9	TGTGCCAGCAGCTTCCAGGGGGCTGAGGATGAAAAACTGTTTTTT	CASSFQGAEDEKLFF